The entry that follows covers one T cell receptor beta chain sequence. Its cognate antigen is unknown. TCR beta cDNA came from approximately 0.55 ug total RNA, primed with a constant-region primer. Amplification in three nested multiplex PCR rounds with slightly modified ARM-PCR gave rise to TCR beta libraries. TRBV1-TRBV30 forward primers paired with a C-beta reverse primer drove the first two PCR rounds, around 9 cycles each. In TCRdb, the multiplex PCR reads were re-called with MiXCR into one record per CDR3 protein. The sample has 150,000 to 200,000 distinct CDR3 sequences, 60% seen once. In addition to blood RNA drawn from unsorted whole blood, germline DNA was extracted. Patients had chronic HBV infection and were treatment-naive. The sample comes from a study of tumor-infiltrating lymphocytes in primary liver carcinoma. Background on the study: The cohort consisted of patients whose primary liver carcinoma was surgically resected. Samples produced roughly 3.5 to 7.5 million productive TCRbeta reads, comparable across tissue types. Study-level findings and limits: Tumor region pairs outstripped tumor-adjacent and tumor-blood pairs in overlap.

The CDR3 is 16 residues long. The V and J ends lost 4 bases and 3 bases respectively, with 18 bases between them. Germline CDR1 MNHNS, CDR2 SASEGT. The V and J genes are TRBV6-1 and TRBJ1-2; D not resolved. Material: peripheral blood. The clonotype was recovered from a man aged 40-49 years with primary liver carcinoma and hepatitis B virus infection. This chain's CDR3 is CASSVQPGWDDYGYTF. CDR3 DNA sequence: TGTGCCAGCAGTGTCCAACCGGGGTGGGATGACTATGGCTACACCTTC.